This T cell receptor beta chain was retrieved from a study of blood T cell repertoires in COVID-19. Study information: PBMCs, B-cell-depleted T cells, or T cells were the source of the cDNA or gDNA that made up the material.

Authors' methods: From reference gene primer amplification, estimates of nucleated cell counts were derived. Libraries were prepared by immunoSEQ multiplex PCR; TCRdb keeps only in-frame clonotypes and omits some of them. V and J calls and clone size are given by that table; D and trimming were obtained from the DNA. The data show about 500,000 clones, around 87% seen once. Germline V gene sequence: CDR1 SGHRS, CDR2 YFSETQ. This CDR3 is 15 amino acids long. V was clipped by 6 bases and J by 5 bases; unmatched bases: 10. Everyone who took part was roughly 18 to 89 years old, and they came from 24 US areas. Two negative PCRs, clearance, or symptom resolution characterized the recovered Cohort 3 donors.

The chain recombines TRBV5-1 with TRBJ2-1, with TRBD1 matching over 8 bases. Material: PBMCs or T cells enriched from blood (not recorded which). The source of this sequence is a woman between 18 and 29 years old who had recovered from COVID-19. CDR3 in amino acids: CASKTGALTNNEQFF. In DNA form, the CDR3 reads TGCGCCAGCAAGACAGGGGCCCTGACTAACAATGAGCAGTTCTTC.